This is a list of T cell receptor beta chains from one sample in a study of human thymus T cells. Sequencing was performed with immunoSEQ multiplex PCR; in TCRdb, only in-frame clones are kept and a portion is missing. There are around 44,000 clones in the sample; about 93% occur only once, and roughly 0.12% lies in the top ten. Sequenced input: blood. The origin of the receptors is a boy under two years old with a congenital heart defect but otherwise immunologically healthy. CDR3s include the opening cysteine and the closing phenylalanine or tryptophan. Fields, in order: J gene, clone size, V gene, D gene, CDR3 protein, CDR3 DNA. A D gene is named only where the DNA matches it firmly. Rows give clone size only sometimes, using once, few, many, or a class for an expanded clone.

TRBJ1-2,-,TRBV4-3,-,CASSQDWTDYGYTF,TGCGCCAGCAGCCAAGATTGGACGGACTATGGCTACACCTTC
TRBJ2-7,-,TRBV27,-,CASSPSQGLISYEQYF,TGTGCCAGCAGTCCAAGCCAGGGCCTGATCTCCTACGAGCAGTACTTC
TRBJ2-4,-,TRBV7-2,-,CASSLVGGPRAKNIQYF,TGTGCCAGCAGCTTAGTGGGGGGGCCAAGGGCCAAAAACATTCAGTACTTC
TRBJ1-5,-,TRBV4-3,-,CASSQENGSPQHF,TGCGCCAGCAGCCAAGAAAACGGCTCCCCCCAGCATTTT
TRBJ1-5,-,TRBV27,TRBD1,CASSLRGLRDVYSNQPQHF,TGTGCCAGCAGTTTAAGGGGGCTTCGGGACGTCTATAGCAATCAGCCCCAGCATTTT
TRBJ2-3,-,TRBV19,TRBD2,CASRGLADATDTQYF,TGTGCCAGTAGGGGACTAGCGGACGCCACAGATACGCAGTATTTT
TRBJ1-2,-,TRBV5-1,-,CASSSSGGSYTF,TGCGCCAGCAGCTCCTCCGGCGGATCATACACCTTC
TRBJ2-3,-,TRBV2,TRBD2,CASSPRLAGVTDTQYF,TGTGCCAGCAGTCCCCGGCTAGCGGGGGTTACAGATACGCAGTATTTT
TRBJ2-3,-,TRBV5-1,TRBD2,CASSPPSGGTDTQYF,TGCGCCAGCAGCCCTCCTAGCGGGGGCACAGATACGCAGTATTTT
TRBJ1-3,-,TRBV28,-,CASSFSSGNTIYF,TGTGCCAGCAGTTTCAGCTCTGGAAACACCATATATTTT
TRBJ2-4,-,TRBV27,TRBD2,CASSSKPGLAVAKNIQYF,TGTGCCAGCAGTTCCAAACCCGGACTAGCGGTAGCCAAAAACATTCAGTACTTC
TRBJ1-1,-,TRBV27,-,CASQYSTLNTEAFF,TGTGCCAGCCAGTATAGCACTTTGAACACTGAAGCTTTCTTT
TRBJ1-3,-,TRBV4-1,-,CASSHIMQGRPGNTIYF,TGCGCCAGCAGCCACATCATGCAGGGCCGCCCTGGAAACACCATATATTTT
TRBJ2-2,-,TRBV5-4,TRBD2,CASSPGLAGNTGELFF,TGTGCCAGCAGCCCCGGACTAGCGGGGAACACCGGGGAGCTGTTTTTT
TRBJ2-7,-,TRBV28,TRBD2,CASSRAGGSYEQYF,TGTGCCAGCAGTCGAGCGGGGGGATCCTACGAGCAGTACTTC
TRBJ2-1,-,TRBV21-1,-,CASSKMYSGGYNNEQFF,TGTGCCAGCAGCAAAATGTATAGCGGGGGGTACAACAATGAGCAGTTCTTC
TRBJ2-2,-,TRBV21-1,-,CASSSPTVFTGELFF,TGTGCCAGCAGCTCCCCGACAGTCTTCACCGGGGAGCTGTTTTTT
TRBJ2-2,-,TRBV9,-,CASSAAGTLPGELFF,TGTGCCAGCAGCGCGGCCGGGACCCTGCCCGGGGAGCTGTTTTTT
TRBJ1-2,-,TRBV5-3,-,CARSHVGIPGWSNYGYTF,TGTGCCAGAAGTCACGTTGGGATACCAGGGTGGTCTAACTATGGCTACACCTTC
TRBJ1-2,-,TRBV4-1,-,CASSQPRRGANYGYTF,TGCGCCAGCAGCCAACCAAGAAGGGGGGCGAACTATGGCTACACCTTC
TRBJ1-4,-,TRBV11-3,TRBD1,CASSFGTAPTNEKLFF,TGTGCCAGCAGCTTCGGGACAGCCCCAACTAATGAAAAACTGTTTTTT
TRBJ2-5,-,TRBV28,TRBD2,CASSLWRGTYQETQYF,TGTGCCAGCAGTTTATGGCGGGGGACGTACCAAGAGACCCAGTACTTC
TRBJ2-3,-,TRBV19,-,CASSITGTDTQYF,TGTGCCAGTAGTATAACGGGCACAGATACGCAGTATTTT
TRBJ1-3,-,TRBV6-1,-,CASSEGHSGNTIYF,TGTGCCAGCAGTGAAGGACACTCTGGAAACACCATATATTTT
TRBJ1-2,-,TRBV7-9,TRBD1,CASSLLGTGEAESYGYTF,TGTGCCAGCAGCTTACTGGGGACAGGGGAAGCGGAAAGCTATGGCTACACCTTC
TRBJ2-3,-,TRBV15,-,CATSSGPGTDTQYF,TGTGCCACCAGCTCCGGACCGGGAACAGATACGCAGTATTTT
TRBJ1-6,-,TRBV7-6,-,CASSPRGGNSPLHF,TGTGCCAGCAGTCCGAGAGGAGGTAATTCACCCCTCCACTTT
TRBJ1-1,-,TRBV5-1,-,CASSPLTGQNTEAFF,TGCGCCAGCAGCCCTCTTACCGGACAGAACACTGAAGCTTTCTTT
TRBJ2-5,-,TRBV7-2,TRBD2,CASSLTSGAQETQYF,TGTGCCAGCAGCTTGACTAGCGGGGCCCAAGAGACCCAGTACTTC
TRBJ2-7,-,TRBV7-2,-,CASSFLATYEQYF,TGTGCCAGCAGCTTTCTAGCAACCTACGAGCAGTACTTC
TRBJ1-5,-,TRBV9,TRBD1,CASSVGQGLGSNQPQHF,TGTGCCAGCAGCGTCGGACAGGGCTTAGGGAGCAATCAGCCCCAGCATTTT
TRBJ1-3,-,TRBV5-1,-,CASSLTEGGSSGNTIYF,TGCGCCAGTAGCCTTACGGAGGGCGGGAGCTCTGGAAACACCATATATTTT
TRBJ2-3,-,TRBV4-1,TRBD2,CASSSVGASGSPGTQYF,TGCGCCAGCAGCTCTGTAGGGGCTAGCGGTTCCCCCGGTACGCAGTATTTT
TRBJ1-6,-,TRBV19,TRBD1,CASSWGQTAGNSPLHF,TGTGCCAGTAGTTGGGGACAGACCGCGGGGAATTCACCCCTCCACTTT
TRBJ2-5,-,TRBV4-3,-,CASSHGLQETQYF,TGCGCCAGCAGCCACGGACTCCAAGAGACCCAGTACTTC
TRBJ1-1,few,TRBV4-1,-,CASSQGVLGNTEAFF,TGCGCCAGCAGCCAAGGGGTTTTAGGGAACACTGAAGCTTTCTTT
TRBJ2-3,-,TRBV29-1,-,CSLMTGSDTQYF,TGCAGCCTAATGACAGGTTCAGATACGCAGTATTTT
TRBJ2-1,-,TRBV7-2,-,CASSLLPIF,TGTGCCAGCAGCTTACTACCGATCTTC
TRBJ2-7,-,TRBV28,-,CASTRDSLLYEQYF,TGTGCCAGCACCCGGGACTCCCTCCTTTACGAGCAGTACTTC
TRBJ2-7,-,TRBV28,TRBD1,CASSPRTGRPYEQYF,TGTGCCAGCAGTCCACGGACAGGACGCCCCTACGAGCAGTACTTC
TRBJ1-2,-,TRBV28,-,CASSPPGHKRYYGYTF,TGTGCCAGCAGCCCCCCCGGACACAAGAGGTACTATGGCTACACCTTC